The TCR beta chain described here comes from a study of blood T cell repertoires in COVID-19. The overall study: Spain, Italy and the United States supplied samples that represented acute and convalescent COVID-19. PBMCs, B-cell-depleted T cells, or T cells were the source of the cDNA or gDNA that made up the material.

V trimming: 0 bases; J trimming: 15 bases; junction bases outside the gene matches: 15. This CDR3 spans 15 amino acids. Germline V lookup: CDR1 GTSNPN, CDR2 SVGIG (reference sequence). Original processing notes: Amplification with reference gene primers provided the estimates of nucleated cell counts. Profiled with immunoSEQ multiplex PCR; TCRdb holds only in-frame clones, not every one. That table furnishes V, J and clone size, whereas the DNA furnished D and trimming. The table shows 300,000 or so clones, with around 89% occurring only once. The gene calls are TRBV30 and TRBJ2-1; 9 bases align to TRBD2. This receptor was obtained from a woman aged 35 to 49 with acute or convalescent COVID-19. The sample comprised peripheral blood. CDR3: CAWSVLSGGPATAFF. For the CDR3, the DNA is TGTGCCTGGAGTGTACTCAGCGGGGGGCCTGCGACTGCGTTCTTC.